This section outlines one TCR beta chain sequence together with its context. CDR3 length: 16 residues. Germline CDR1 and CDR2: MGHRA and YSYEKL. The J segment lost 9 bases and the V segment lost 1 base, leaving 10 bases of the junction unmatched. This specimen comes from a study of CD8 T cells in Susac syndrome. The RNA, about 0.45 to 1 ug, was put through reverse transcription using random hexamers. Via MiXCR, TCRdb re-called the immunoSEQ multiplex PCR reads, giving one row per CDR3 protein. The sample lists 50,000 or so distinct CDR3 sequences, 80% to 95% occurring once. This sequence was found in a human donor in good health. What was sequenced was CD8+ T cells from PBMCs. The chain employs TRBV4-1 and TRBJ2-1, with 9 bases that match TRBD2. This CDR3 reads CASSQVNVGREGEQFF. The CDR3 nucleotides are TGCGCCAGCAGCCAAGTTAATGTTGGGCGGGAGGGTGAGCAGTTCTTC.